This entry describes one T cell receptor beta chain. The antigen this receptor binds is unknown. Base qualities are missing; no much larger clone stands one base away. TCRbeta CDR3 regions were amplified from genomic DNA using the immunoSEQ Assay, a bias-controlled multiplex PCR. The source study handled its data this way. Nucleated cell counts per sample were estimated from amplification of reference gene primers within the assay. To quantify the absolute abundance of each unique TCRbeta CDR3 rearrangement, sequence reads were collapsed and filtered. For each sample, productive Simpson clonality was calculated as the square root of Simpson's diversity index over productive rearrangements. TCRdb carries this immuneACCESS record with in-frame sequences only. Its versions omit some clonotypes, under half of them owing to an unresolved V gene in the studies checked, with the rest unexplained. The V and J calls and the clone size are those of that table, but D and trimming were determined from the DNA. A total of approximately 210,000 clones appear in this sample, under 90% of them only once. The ten biggest clones cover around a tenth of the sample.

Trimming at the junction amounts to 7 bases on V and 0 bases on J, and the germline ends lie 15 bases apart. Per the germline V gene (reference sequence), GTSNPN is the CDR1 and SVGIG is the CDR2. There are 14 amino acids in the CDR3, from cysteine to phenylalanine inclusive. Only the CDR3 DNA stays, 42 bases, in frame from base 1. One collaborating source in Seattle enrolled patients during active infection and followed them longitudinally through the course of disease. The collaborating institutions used their own protocols to collect whole blood in K2EDTA tubes. For TCRbeta analysis, collaborators shipped samples as frozen whole blood, isolated PBMCs, or DNA extracted from either of those sample types. These data originate in a study of blood T cell repertoires in COVID-19 (dated by TCRdb to the early 2020s). Looking at the study overall: Samples covering the acute and convalescent phases of COVID-19 were provided by collaborators in the United States, Italy and Spain. The samples were drawn from the first 160 participants of the ongoing ImmuneRACE study and from more than 1,000 subjects provided by 6 global collaborators. Subjects who had been exposed to COVID-19, were actively infected with it, or had recovered from it provided the deeply sampled blood TCRbeta repertoires that made up the dataset. The material from the prospective study consisted of cDNA or gDNA derived from T cells, B-cell-depleted T cells, or PBMCs. The repertoires were made available in a free public database intended to serve as a resource for research on the immune response to SARS-CoV-2. Sample metadata almost always included a de-identified subject ID, COVID-19 status, age in years and sex. Where available, HLA class I and class II types were taken from metadata supplied by the sample provider and were not determined by assay-based typing. Results and caveats for the whole study, not just this receptor: Clinical and demographic metadata were provided uncurated, with the amount varying by source and participant.

The TCR comes from a man aged 50-59 years with COVID-19, enrolled during active disease. The sample taken for sequencing was peripheral blood. The V gene is TRBV30 and the J gene is TRBJ1-2; TRBD1 might be the D gene, on 6 matching bases. The DNA reads TGTGCCTACCTCAAAACAGGGTCTAACTATGGCTACACCTTC. It translates to CAYLKTGSNYGYTF.